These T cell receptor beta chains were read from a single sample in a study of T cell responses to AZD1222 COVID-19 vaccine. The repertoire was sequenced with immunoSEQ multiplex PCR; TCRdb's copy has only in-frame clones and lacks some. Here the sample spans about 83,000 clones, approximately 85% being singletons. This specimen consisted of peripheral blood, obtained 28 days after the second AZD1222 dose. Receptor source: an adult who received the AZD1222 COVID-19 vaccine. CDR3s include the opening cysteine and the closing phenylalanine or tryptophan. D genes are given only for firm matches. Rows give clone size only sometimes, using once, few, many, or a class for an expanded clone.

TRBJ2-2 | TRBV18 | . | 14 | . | TGTGCCAGCTCACCAGGCGGAAACACCGGGGAGCTGTTTTTT | CASSPGGNTGELFF
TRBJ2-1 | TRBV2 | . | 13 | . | TGTGCCAGCAGCGCGAACACCTACAATGAGCAGTTCTTC | CASSANTYNEQFF
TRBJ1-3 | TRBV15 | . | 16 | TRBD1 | TGTGCCACCAGCAGAGACTACAGGGGCTCTGGAAACACCATATATTTT | CATSRDYRGSGNTIYF
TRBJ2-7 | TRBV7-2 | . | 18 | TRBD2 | TGTGCCAGCAGCTTAGGTCCTAGCGGGAGGACAACCTCCTACGAGCAGTACTTC | CASSLGPSGRTTSYEQYF
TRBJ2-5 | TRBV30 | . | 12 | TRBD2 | TGTGCCTGGAGATTAGCGGGAGAGACCCAGTACTTC | CAWRLAGETQYF
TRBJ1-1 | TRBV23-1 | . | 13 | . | TGCGCCAGCAGTCAAACCAAGAACACTGAAGCTTTCTTT | CASSQTKNTEAFF
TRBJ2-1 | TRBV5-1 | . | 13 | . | TGCGCCAGCAATCGGGTGACTGACAATGAGCAGTTCTTC | CASNRVTDNEQFF
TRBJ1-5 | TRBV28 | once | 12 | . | TGTGCCAGCAGAACAGGGAATCAGCCCCAGCATTTT | CASRTGNQPQHF
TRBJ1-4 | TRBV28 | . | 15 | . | TGTGCCAGCATGGGACGGACCGCAACTAATGAAAAACTGTTTTTT | CASMGRTATNEKLFF
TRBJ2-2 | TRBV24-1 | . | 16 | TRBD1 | TGTGCCACCAGTGGTGGCGGACAGGGACAATCCGGGGAGCTGTTTTTT | CATSGGGQGQSGELFF
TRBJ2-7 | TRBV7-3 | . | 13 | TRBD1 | TGTGCCAGCAGCCGAACAGGGGTGGGCGAGCAGTACTTC | CASSRTGVGEQYF
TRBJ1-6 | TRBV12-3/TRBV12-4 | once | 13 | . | TGTGCCAGCAGTTCAGGGAGGGAATCACCCCTCCACTTT | CASSSGRESPLHF
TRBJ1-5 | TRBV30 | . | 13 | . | TGTGCCTGGAGTGTTGGGGGCAATCAGCCCCAGCATTTT | CAWSVGGNQPQHF
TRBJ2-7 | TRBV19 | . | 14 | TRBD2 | TGTGCCAGTAGTATAGGACTAGCGGGAGAAGAGCAGTACTTC | CASSIGLAGEEQYF
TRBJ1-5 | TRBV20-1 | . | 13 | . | TGCAGTGCTAGTAGCCGGGCCGGAGGGCCCCAGCATTTT | CSASSRAGGPQHF
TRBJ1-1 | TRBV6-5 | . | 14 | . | TGTGCCAGCCAAGATCCGGGGCCAACAACTGAAGCTTTCTTT | CASQDPGPTTEAFF
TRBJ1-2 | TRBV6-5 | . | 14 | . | TGTGCCAGCAGTTACTCGCGGGATGGCTATGGCTACACCTTC | CASSYSRDGYGYTF
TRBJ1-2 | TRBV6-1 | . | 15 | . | TGTGCCAGCAGTGAAATCTGGGGCCAGGTCTATGGCTACACCTTC | CASSEIWGQVYGYTF
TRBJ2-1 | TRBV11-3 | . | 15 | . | TGTGCCAGCAGCAGAGAGGACAGCCGGGGGAATGAGCAGTTCTTC | CASSREDSRGNEQFF
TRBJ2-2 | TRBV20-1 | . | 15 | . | TGCAGTGCTAGTACCTGGACAGCGAACACCGGGGAGCTGTTTTTT | CSASTWTANTGELFF
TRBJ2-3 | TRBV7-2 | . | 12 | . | TGTGCCAGCAGCTCGTCGCCAAATACGCAGTATTTT | CASSSSPNTQYF
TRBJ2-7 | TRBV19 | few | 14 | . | TGTGCCAGTAGTAACCAGGGAAGTCGCAACGAGCAGTACTTC | CASSNQGSRNEQYF
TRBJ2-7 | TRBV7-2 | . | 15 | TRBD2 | TGTGCCAGCAGCTTTAGTGCGGGAGTTACCTACGAGCAGTACTTC | CASSFSAGVTYEQYF
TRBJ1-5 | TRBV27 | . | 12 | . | TGTGCCAGCAGTTCCCACTCGGGCCCCCAGCATTTT | CASSSHSGPQHF